The following is a T cell receptor (beta chain) sequence with its context. Its binding antigen is unknown. The sample holds no much larger clone one base away, and base qualities are not on file. This record belongs to a study of T cell changes during pregnancy in multiple sclerosis (dated by TCRdb to the late 2010s). Study-wide context: The study examined how the T cell repertoire changed over the course of pregnancy in women with multiple sclerosis.

The germline V gene (reference sequence) sets CDR1 to LNHDA and CDR2 to SQIVND. For this chain, trimming is 7 bases at the V end and 4 bases at the J end, and the number of junction bases without a gene match is 9. Reading from cysteine to phenylalanine, the CDR3 counts 15 amino acids. Only the CDR3 DNA stays, 45 bases, in frame from base 1. The library was produced with the immunoSEQ multiplex PCR assay. This is the immuneACCESS table as TCRdb keeps it, with only in-frame sequences that have V and J called. A part of the clones is gone; compared with another copy, unresolved V genes explain less than half, and the rest is unexplained. Present in this sample are tens of thousands of clones, approximately 90% of which were seen just once. The ten largest clones represent roughly 1.5% of the sample.

Sequenced material: peripheral blood, taken in the third trimester of pregnancy. This clonotype was obtained from a female donor with multiple sclerosis, enrolled in a pregnancy study. In this chain, TRBV19 is recombined with TRBJ2-1, with 8 bases aligning to TRBD1. The sequenced DNA is TGTGCCAGTATGATGCGGACAGGGATATACAATGAGCAGTTCTTC. Its protein reads: CASMMRTGIYNEQFF.